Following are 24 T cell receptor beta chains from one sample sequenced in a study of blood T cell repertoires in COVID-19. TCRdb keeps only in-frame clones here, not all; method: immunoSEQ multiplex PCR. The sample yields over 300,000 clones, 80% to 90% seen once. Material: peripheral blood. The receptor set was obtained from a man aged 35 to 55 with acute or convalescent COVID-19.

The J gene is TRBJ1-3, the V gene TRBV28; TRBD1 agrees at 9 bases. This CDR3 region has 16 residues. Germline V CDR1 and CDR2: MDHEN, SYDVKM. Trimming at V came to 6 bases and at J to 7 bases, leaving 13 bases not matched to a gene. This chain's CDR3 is CASSPAGTGKRNTIYF. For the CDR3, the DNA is TGTGCCAGCAGCCCGGCCGGGACAGGGAAACGGAACACCATATATTTT.

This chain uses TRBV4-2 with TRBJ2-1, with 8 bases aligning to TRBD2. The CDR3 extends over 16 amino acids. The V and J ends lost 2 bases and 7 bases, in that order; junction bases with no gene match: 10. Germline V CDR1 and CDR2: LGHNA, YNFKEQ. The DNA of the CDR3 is TGTGCCAGCAGCCAAAGACCCGCGGGGGGCGGGAATGAGCAGTTCTTC. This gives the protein CASSQRPAGGGNEQFF.

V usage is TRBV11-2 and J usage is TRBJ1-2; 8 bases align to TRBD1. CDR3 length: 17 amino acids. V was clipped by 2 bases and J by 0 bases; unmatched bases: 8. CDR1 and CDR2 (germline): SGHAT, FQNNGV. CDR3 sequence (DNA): TGTGCCAGCAGCTTAACGGGGACAGGCGTAGCTAACTATGGCTACACCTTC. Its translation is CASSLTGTGVANYGYTF.

The CDR3 DNA is TGTGCCAGCAGCGCCAGACAAGGCACTGAAGCTTTCTTT. Its translation: CASSARQGTEAFF. The chain carries TRBV9 and TRBJ1-1, with D uncertain. The V end lost 3 bases, the J end lost 4 bases, and 10 bases lay between the germline ends. CDR3 length: 13 amino acids. CDR1 and CDR2 (germline): SGDLS, YYNGEE.

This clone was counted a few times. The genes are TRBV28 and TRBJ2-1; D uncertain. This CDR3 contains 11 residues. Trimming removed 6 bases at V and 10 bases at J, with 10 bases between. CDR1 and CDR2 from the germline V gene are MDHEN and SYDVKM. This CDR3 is CASREIREQFF. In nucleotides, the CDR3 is TGTGCCAGCAGGGAGATTAGGGAGCAGTTCTTC.

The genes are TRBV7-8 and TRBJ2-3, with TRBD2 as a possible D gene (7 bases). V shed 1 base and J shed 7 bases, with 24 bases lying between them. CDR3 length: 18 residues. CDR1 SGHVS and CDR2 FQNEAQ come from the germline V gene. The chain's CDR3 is CASSLGGGLTLHIHTQYF. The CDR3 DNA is TGTGCCAGCAGCTTAGGAGGGGGACTAACCCTGCACATACATACGCAGTATTTT.

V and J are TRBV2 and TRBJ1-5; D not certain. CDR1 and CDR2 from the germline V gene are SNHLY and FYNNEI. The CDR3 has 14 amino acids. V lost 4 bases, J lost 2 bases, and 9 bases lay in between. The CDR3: CASSASQRNQPQHF. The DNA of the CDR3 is TGTGCCAGCAGTGCTAGCCAGCGCAATCAGCCCCAGCATTTT.

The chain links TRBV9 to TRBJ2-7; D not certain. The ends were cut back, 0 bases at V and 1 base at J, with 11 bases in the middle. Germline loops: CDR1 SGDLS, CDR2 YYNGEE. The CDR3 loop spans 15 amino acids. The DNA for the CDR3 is TGTGCCAGCAGCGTAGGAATGGCCGATTCCTACGAGCAGTACTTC. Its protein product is CASSVGMADSYEQYF.

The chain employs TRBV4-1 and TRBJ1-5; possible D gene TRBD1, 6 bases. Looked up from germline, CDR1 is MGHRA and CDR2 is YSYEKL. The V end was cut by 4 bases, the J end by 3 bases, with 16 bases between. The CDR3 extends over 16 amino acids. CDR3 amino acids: CASSPTQDSYNQPQHF. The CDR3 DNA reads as TGCGCCAGCAGCCCTACTCAGGACAGCTACAATCAGCCCCAGCATTTT.

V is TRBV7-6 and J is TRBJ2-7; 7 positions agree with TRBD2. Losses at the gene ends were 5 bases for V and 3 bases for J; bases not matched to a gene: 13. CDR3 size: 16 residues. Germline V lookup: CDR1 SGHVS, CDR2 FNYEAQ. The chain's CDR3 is CASSTTLGGVGYEQYF. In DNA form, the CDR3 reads TGTGCCAGCAGCACGACCTTGGGGGGGGTGGGCTACGAGCAGTACTTC.

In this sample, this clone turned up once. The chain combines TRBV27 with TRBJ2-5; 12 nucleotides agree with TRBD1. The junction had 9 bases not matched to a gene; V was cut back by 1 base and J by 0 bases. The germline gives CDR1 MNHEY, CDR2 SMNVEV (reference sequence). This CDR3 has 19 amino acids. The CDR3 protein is CASSLWRGTGGLYQETQYF. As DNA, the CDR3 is TGTGCCAGCAGTTTATGGCGAGGGACAGGGGGCTTGTACCAAGAGACCCAGTACTTC.

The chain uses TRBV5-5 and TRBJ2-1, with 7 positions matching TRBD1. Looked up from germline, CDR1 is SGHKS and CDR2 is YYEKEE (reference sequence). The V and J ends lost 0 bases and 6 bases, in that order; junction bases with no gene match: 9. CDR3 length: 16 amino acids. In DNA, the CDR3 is TGTGCCAGCAGCTTGGTTGTAGGGGGCTTTCCCAATGAGCAGTTCTTC. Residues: CASSLVVGGFPNEQFF.

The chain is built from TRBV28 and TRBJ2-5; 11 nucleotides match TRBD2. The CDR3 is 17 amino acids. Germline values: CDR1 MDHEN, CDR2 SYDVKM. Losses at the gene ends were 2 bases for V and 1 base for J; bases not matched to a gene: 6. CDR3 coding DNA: TGTGCCAGCAGTTTAGGGCTAGCGGGAGGTATCCAAGAGACCCAGTACTTC. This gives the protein CASSLGLAGGIQETQYF.

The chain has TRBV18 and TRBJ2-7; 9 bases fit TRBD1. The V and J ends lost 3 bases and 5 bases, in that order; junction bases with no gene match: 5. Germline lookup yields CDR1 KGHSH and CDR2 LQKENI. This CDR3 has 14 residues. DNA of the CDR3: TGTGCCAGCTCACCGGGACAGGGTAGGGACGAGCAGTACTTC. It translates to CASSPGQGRDEQYF.

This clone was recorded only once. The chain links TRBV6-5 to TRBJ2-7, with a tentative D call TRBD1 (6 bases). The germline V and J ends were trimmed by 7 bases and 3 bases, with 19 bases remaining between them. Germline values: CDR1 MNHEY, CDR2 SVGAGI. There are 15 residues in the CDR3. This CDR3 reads CASMDAGTNYYEQYF. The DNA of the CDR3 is TGTGCCAGCATGGACGCCGGGACAAATTACTACGAGCAGTACTTC.

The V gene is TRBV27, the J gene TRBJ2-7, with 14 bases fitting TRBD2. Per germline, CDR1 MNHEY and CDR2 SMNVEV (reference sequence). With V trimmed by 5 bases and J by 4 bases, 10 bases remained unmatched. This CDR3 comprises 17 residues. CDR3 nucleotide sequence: TGTGCCAGCAGTCCGTTGGGGACTAGCGGGAGCATGTACGAGCAGTACTTC. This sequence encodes CASSPLGTSGSMYEQYF.

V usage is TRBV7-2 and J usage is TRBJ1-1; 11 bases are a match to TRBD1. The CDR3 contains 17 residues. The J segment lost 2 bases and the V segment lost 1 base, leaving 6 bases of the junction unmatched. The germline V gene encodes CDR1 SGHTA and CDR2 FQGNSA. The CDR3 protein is CASSLGPGQGVNTEAFF. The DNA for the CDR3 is TGTGCCAGCAGCTTAGGCCCGGGACAGGGGGTCAACACTGAAGCTTTCTTT. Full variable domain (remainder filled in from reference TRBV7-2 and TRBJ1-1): GAGVSQSPSNKVTEKGKDVELRCDPISGHTALYWYRQSLGQGLEFLIYFQGNSAPDKSGLPSDRFSAERTGGSVSTLTIQRTQQEDSAVYLCASSLGPGQGVNTEAFFGQGTRLTVV.

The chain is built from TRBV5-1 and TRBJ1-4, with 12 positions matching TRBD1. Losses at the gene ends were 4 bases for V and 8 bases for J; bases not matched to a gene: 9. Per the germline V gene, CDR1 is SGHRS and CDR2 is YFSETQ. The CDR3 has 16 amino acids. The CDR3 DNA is TGCGCCAGCAGCCACCCCCGGGACAGGGGGCCGGAAAAACTGTTTTTT. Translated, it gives CASSHPRDRGPEKLFF.

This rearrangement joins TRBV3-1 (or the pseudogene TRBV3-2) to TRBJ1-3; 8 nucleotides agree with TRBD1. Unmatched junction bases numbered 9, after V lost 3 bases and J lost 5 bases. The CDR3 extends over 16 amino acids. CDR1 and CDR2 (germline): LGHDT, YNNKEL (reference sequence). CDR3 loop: CASSHGTGGTRNTIYF. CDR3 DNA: TGTGCCAGCAGCCACGGAACAGGGGGTACTAGAAACACCATATATTTT.

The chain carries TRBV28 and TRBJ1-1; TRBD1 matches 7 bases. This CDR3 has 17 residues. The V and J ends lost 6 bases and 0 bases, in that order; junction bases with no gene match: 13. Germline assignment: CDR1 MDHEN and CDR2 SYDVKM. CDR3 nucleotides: TGTGCCAGCAGAGTTACGCTTCTCAGGGGGTTGAACACTGAAGCTTTCTTT. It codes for CASRVTLLRGLNTEAFF.

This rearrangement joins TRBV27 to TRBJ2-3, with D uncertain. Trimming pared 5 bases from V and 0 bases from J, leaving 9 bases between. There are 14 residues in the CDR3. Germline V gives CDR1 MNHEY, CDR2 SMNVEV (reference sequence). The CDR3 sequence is CASSEAGSTDTQYF. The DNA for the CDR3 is TGTGCCAGCAGTGAGGCCGGGAGCACAGATACGCAGTATTTT.

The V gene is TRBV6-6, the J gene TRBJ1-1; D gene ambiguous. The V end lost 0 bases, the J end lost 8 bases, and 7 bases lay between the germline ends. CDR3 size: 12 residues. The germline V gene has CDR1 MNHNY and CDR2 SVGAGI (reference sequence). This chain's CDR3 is CASSYSTEEAFF. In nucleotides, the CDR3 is TGTGCCAGCAGTTACTCAACAGAGGAAGCTTTCTTT.

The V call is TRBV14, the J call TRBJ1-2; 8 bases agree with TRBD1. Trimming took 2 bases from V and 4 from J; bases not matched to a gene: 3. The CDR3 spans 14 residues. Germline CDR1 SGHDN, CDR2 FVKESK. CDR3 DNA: TGTGCCAGCAGCCAACGGACAGGGATCTATGGCTACACCTTC. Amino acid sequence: CASSQRTGIYGYTF.

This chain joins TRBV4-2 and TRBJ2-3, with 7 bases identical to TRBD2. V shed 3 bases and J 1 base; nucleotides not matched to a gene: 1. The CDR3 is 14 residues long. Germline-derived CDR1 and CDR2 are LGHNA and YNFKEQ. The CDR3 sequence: CASSQGRGTDTQYF. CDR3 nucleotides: TGTGCCAGCAGCCAGGGGAGGGGCACAGATACGCAGTATTTT.